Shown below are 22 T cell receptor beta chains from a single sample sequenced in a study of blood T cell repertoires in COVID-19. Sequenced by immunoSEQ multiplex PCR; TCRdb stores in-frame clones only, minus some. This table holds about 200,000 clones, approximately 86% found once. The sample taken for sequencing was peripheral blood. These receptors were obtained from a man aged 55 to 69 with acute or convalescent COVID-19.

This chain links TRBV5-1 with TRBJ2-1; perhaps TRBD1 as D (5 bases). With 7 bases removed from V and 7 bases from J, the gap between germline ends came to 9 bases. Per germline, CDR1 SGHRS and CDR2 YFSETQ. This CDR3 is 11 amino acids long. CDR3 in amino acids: CASATANEQFF. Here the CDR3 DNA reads TGCGCCAGCGCGACAGCTAATGAGCAGTTCTTC. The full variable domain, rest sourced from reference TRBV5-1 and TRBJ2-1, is KAGVTQTPRYLIKTRGQQVTLSCSPISGHRSVSWYQQTPGQGLQFLFEYFSETQRNKGNFPGRFSGRQFSNSRSEMNVSTLELGDSALYLCASATANEQFFGPGTRLTVL.

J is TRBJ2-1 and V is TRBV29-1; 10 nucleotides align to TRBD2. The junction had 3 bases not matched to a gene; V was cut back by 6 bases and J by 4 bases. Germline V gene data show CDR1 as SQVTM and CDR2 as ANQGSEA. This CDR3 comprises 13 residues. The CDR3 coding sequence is TGCAGCGTGAGCGGGGGGGGGTACAATGAGCAGTTCTTC. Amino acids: CSVSGGGYNEQFF.

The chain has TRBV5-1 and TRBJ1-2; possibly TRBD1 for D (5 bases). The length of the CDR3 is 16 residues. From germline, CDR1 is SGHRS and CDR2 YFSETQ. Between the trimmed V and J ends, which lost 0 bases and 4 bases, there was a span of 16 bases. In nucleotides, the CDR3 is TGCGCCAGCAGCTTGGGGGGTGACAGCTTTCCCTATGGCTACACCTTC. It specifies CASSLGGDSFPYGYTF.

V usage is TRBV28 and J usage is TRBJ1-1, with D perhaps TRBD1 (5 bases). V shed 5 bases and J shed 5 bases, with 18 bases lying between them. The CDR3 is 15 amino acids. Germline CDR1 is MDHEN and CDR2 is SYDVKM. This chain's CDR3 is CASSPPPAGGTEAFF. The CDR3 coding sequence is TGTGCCAGCAGTCCCCCACCGGCGGGGGGGACTGAAGCTTTCTTT.

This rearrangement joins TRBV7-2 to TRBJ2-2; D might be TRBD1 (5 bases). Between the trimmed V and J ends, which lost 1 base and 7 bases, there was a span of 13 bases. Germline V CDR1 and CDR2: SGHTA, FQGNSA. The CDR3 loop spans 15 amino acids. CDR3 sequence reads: CASSLDGRADGELFF. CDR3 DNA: TGTGCCAGCAGCTTAGACGGCAGGGCGGACGGGGAGCTGTTTTTT.

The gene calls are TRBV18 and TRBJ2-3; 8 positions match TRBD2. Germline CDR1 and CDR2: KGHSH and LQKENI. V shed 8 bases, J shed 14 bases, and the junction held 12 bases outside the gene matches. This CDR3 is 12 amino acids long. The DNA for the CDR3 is TGTGCCAGCCAACAACGGGAGGGCGAGTCGTATTTT. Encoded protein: CASQQREGESYF.

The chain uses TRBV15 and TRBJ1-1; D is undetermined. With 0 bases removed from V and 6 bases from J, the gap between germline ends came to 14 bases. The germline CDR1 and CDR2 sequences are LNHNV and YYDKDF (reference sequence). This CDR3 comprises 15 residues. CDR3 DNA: TGTGCCACCAGCAGAGATCCCGGGGAAATGGCTGAAGCTTTCTTT. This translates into CATSRDPGEMAEAFF.

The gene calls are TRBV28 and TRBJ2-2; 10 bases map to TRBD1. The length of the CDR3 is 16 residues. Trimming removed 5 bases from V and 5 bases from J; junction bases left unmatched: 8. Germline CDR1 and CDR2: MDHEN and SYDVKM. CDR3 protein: CASSPTTGGRTGELFF. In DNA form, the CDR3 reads TGTGCCAGCAGTCCCACGACAGGGGGCAGGACCGGGGAGCTGTTTTTT. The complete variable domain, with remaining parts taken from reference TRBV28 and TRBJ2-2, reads DVKVTQSSRYLVKRTGEKVFLECVQDMDHENMFWYRQDPGLGLRLIYFSYDVKMKEKGDIPEGYSVSREKKERFSLILESASTNQTSMYLCASSPTTGGRTGELFFGEGSRLTVL.

The CDR3 here is CASSLAGRGSNEKLFF. The CDR3, as DNA: TGCGCCAGCAGCTTGGCCGGAAGAGGATCTAATGAAAAACTGTTTTTT. This chain joins TRBV5-1 and TRBJ1-4; D ambiguous. The CDR3 runs 16 residues. Germline lookup yields CDR1 SGHRS and CDR2 YFSETQ. Trimming pared 0 bases from V and 3 bases from J, leaving 12 bases between.

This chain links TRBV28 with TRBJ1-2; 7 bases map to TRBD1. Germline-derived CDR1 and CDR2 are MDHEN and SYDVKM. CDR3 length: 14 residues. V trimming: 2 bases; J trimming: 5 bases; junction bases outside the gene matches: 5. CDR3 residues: CASSLRQGRYGYTF. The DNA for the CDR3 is TGTGCCAGCAGTTTAAGACAGGGCAGATATGGCTACACCTTC.

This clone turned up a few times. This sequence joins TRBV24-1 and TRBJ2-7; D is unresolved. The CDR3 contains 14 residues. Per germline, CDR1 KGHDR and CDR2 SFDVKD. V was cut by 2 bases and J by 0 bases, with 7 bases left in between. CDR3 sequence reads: CATSDSGYSYEQYF. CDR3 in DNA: TGTGCCACCAGTGATTCAGGATACTCCTACGAGCAGTACTTC.

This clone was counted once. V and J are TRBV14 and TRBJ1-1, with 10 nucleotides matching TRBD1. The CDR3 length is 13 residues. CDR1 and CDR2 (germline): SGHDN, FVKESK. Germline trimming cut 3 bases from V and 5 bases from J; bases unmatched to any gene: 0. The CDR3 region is CASSQGQGTEAFF. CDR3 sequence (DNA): TGTGCCAGCAGCCAGGGACAGGGGACTGAAGCTTTCTTT.

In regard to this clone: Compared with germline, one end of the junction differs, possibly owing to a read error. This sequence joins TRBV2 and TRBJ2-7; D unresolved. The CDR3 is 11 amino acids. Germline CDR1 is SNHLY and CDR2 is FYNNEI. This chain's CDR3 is CAASIWPYQDF. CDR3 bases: TGTGCCGCGTCAATCTGGCCTTACCAGGACTTC.

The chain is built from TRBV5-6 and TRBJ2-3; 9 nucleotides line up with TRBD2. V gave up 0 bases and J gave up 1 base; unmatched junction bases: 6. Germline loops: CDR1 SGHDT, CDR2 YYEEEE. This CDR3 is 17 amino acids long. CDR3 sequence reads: CASSLAHASGGTDTQYF. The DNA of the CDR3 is TGTGCCAGCAGCTTGGCCCATGCTAGCGGGGGCACAGATACGCAGTATTTT.

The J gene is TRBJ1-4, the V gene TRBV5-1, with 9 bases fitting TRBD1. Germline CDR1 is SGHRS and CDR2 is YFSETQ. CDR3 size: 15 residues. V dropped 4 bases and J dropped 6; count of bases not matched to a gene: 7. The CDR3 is CASSGRTGADEKLFF. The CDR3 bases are TGCGCCAGCAGCGGAAGGACAGGGGCCGATGAAAAACTGTTTTTT. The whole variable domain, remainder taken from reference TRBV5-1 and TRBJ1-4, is KAGVTQTPRYLIKTRGQQVTLSCSPISGHRSVSWYQQTPGQGLQFLFEYFSETQRNKGNFPGRFSGRQFSNSRSEMNVSTLELGDSALYLCASSGRTGADEKLFFGSGTQLSVL.

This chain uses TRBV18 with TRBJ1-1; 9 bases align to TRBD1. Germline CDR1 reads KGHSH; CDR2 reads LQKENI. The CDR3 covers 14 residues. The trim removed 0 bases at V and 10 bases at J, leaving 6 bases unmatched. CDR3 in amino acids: CASSPPGQGVGAFF. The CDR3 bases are TGTGCCAGCTCACCACCGGGACAGGGAGTTGGAGCTTTCTTT.

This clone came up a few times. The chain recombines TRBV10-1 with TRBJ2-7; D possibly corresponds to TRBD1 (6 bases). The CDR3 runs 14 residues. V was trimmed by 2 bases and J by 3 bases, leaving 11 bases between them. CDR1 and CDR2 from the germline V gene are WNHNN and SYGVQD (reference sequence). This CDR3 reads CASSEGGSGYEQYF. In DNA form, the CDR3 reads TGCGCCAGCAGTGAGGGGGGCTCAGGCTACGAGCAGTACTTC.

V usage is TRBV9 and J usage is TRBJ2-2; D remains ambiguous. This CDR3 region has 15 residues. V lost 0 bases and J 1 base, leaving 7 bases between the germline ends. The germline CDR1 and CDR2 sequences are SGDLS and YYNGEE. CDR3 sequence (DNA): TGTGCCAGCAGCGTAGGGGCCGAGAACACCGGGGAGCTGTTTTTT. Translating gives CASSVGAENTGELFF.

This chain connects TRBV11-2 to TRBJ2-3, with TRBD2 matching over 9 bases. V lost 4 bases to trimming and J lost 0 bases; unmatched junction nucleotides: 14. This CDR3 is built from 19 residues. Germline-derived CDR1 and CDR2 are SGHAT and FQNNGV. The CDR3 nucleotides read TGTGCCAGCAGCTCCCGAGGGCTAGCGGGGTCATCTAGCACAGATACGCAGTATTTT. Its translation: CASSSRGLAGSSSTDTQYF.

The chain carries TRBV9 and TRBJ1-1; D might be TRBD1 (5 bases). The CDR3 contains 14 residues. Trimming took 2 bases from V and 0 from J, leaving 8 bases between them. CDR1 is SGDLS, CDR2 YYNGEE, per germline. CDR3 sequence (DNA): TGTGCCAGCAGCGTCGGCAGGGTGAACACTGAAGCTTTCTTT. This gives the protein CASSVGRVNTEAFF.

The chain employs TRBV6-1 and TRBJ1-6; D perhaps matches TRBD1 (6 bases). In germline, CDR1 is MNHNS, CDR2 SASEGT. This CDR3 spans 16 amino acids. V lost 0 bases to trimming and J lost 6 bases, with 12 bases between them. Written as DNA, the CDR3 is TGTGCCAGCAGTGAAGCGGGGGGGGCGGCTAATTCACCCCTCCACTTT. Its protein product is CASSEAGGAANSPLHF.

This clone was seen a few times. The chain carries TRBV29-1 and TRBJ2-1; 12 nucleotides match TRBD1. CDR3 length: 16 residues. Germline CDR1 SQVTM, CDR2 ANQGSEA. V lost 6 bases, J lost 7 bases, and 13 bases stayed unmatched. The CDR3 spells CSVVHPGQGARNEQFF. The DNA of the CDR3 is TGCAGCGTCGTCCATCCGGGACAGGGGGCGCGAAATGAGCAGTTCTTC.